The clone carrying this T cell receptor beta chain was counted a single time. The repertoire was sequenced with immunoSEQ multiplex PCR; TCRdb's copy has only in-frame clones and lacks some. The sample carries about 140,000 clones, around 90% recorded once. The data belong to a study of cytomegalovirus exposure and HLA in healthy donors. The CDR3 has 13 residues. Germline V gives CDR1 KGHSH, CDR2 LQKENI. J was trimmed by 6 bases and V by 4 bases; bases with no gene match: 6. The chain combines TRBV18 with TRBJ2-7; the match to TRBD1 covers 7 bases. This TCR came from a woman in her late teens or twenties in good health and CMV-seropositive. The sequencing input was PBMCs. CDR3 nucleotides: TGTGCCAGCTCACTAGAGGGACAGCGCGAGCAGTACTTC. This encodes CASSLEGQREQYF. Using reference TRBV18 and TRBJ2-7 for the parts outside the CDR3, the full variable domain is NAGVMQNPRHLVRRRGQEARLRCSPMKGHSHVYWYRQLPEEGLKFMVYLQKENIIDESGMPKERFSAEFPKEGPSILRIQQVVRGDSAAYFCASSLEGQREQYFGPGTRLTVT.